The sequence of this T cell receptor (beta chain) was determined in a study of T cell repertoires in cytomegalovirus infection. The CDR3 runs to 14 residues. Trimming pared 1 base from V and 5 bases from J, leaving 12 bases between. The V gene's germline CDR1 is SGHTA and CDR2 FQGNSA. This clonotype was counted many times. Antigen unknown. Using its own MiXCR run on the reads, TCRdb lists one record per CDR3 protein. The repertoire holds some 700,000 distinct CDR3 sequences, around 31% seen once, with around a sixth in the top ten. The clonotype was recovered from a human donor in good health (CMV status not recorded). Some clones in this sample may be carry-over from other donors' samples. The chain combines TRBV7-2 with TRBJ2-7; D may correspond to TRBD1 or TRBD2 (5 bases each). This specimen was cultured PBMCs, taken from culture after CMV antigen stimulation. As DNA, the CDR3 is TGTGCCAGCAGCTTAGAGGGAAGGGGAGACGAGCAGTACTTC. It specifies CASSLEGRGDEQYF.